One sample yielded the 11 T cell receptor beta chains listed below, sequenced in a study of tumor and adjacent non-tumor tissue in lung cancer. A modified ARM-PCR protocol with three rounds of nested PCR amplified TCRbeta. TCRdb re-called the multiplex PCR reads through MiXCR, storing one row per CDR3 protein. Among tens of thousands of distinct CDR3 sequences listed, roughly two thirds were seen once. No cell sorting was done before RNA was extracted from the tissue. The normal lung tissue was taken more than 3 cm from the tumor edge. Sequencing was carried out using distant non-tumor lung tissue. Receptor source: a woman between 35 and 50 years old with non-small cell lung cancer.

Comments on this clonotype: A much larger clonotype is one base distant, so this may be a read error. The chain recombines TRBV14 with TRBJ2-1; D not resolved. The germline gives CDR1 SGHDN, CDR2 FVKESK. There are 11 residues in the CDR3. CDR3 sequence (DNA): TGTGCCAGCAGCCTTTTCCATGACCAGTTCTTC. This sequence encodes CASSLFHDQFF.

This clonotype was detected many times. CDR3 protein: CASKRDIGSYEQYF. The CDR3 DNA is TGCGCCAGCAAACGGGACATAGGATCCTACGAGCAGTACTTC. The V gene is TRBV5-1, the J gene TRBJ2-7, with D tentatively TRBD1 (6 bases). V lost 6 bases and J 1 base, leaving 14 bases between the germline ends. The V gene's germline CDR1 is SGHRS and CDR2 YFSETQ. This CDR3 spans 14 amino acids.

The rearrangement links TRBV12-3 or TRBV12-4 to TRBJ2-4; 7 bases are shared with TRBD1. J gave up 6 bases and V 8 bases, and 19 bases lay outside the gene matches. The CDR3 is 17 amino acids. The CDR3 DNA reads TGTGCCAGCTGTAAAACCGGACAGGCACCACATAGAAACATTCAGTACTTC. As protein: CASCKTGQAPHRNIQYF.

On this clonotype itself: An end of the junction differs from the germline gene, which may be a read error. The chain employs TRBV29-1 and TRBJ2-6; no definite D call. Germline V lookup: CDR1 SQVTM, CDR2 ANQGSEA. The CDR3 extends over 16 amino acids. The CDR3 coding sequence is TGCAGCGTTGAAATCTACGGACCCTCTGCGGCCATCGTCCTGACTTTC. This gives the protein CSVEIYGPSAAIVLTF. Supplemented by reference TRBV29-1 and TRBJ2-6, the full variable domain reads SAVISQKPSRDICQRGTSLTIQCQVDSQVTMMFWYRQQPGQSLTLIATANQGSEATYESGFVIDKFPISRPNLTFSTLTVSNMSPEDSSIYLCSVEIYGPSAAIVLTFGAGSRLTVL.

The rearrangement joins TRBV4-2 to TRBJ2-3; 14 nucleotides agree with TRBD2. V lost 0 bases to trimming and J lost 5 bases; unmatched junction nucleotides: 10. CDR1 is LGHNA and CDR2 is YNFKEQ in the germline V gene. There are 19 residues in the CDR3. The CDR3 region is CASSQDYGTSGSTQDTQYF. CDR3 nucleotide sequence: TGTGCCAGCAGCCAAGATTACGGGACTAGCGGGAGTACTCAAGATACGCAGTATTTT.

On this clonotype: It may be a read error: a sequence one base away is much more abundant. Here the CDR3 reads CASSDATGSPGAFF. The CDR3 DNA reads as TGTGCCAGCAGTGACGCTACAGGGTCCCCAGGAGCTTTCTTT. The chain joins TRBV25-1 to TRBJ1-1, with D possibly TRBD1 on 6 matching bases. This CDR3 spans 14 amino acids. Germline CDR1 reads MGHDK; CDR2 reads SYGVNS. Trimming removed 3 bases at V and 10 bases at J, with 18 bases between.

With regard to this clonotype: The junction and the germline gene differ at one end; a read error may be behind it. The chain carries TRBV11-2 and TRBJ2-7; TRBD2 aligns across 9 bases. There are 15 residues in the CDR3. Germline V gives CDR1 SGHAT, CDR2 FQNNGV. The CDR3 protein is CANSSRNVAGDEQYF. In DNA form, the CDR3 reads TGTGCCAACAGCTCCCGAAACGTAGCGGGGGACGAGCAGTACTTC.

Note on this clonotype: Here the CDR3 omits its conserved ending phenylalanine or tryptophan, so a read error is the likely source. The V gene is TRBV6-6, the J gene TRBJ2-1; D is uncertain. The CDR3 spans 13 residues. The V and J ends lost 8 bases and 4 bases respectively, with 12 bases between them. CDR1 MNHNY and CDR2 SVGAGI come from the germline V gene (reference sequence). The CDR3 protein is CASHVGSYNEQFL. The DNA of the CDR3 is TGTGCCAGCCACGTCGGATCATACAATGAGCAGTTCTTA.

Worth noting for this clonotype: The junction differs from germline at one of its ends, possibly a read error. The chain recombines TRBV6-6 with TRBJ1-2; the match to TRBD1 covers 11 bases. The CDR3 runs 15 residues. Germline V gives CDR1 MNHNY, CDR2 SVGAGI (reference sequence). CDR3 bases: TGCTCCAGCAGCTTACGGGACAGGGGGACGGGAGGCTACACCTTC. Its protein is CSSSLRDRGTGGYTF.

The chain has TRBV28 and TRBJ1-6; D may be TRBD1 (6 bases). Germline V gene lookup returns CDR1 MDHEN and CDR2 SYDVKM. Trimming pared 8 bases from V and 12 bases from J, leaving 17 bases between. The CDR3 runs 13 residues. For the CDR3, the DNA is TGTGCCAGCGGGAGGGACAAGGATTTACCCCTCCACTTT. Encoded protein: CASGRDKDLPLHF.

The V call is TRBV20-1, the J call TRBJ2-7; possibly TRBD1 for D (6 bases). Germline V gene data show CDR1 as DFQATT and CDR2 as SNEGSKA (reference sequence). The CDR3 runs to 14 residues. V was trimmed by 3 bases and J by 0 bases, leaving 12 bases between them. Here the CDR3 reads CSARRGLLSYEQYF. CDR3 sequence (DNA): TGCAGTGCTAGGAGGGGGTTACTCTCCTACGAGCAGTACTTC.